This entry concerns a single T cell receptor (beta chain). The method was immunoSEQ multiplex PCR; TCRdb's version includes in-frame clones alone and lacks a portion of them. The sample carries nearly 80,000 clones, more than 80% recorded once. This sample is part of a study of T cell changes during pregnancy in multiple sclerosis. Germline V gene sequence: CDR1 SGHAT, CDR2 FQNNGV. V was clipped by 3 bases and J by 3 bases, with 3 bases between them. The CDR3 is 12 residues long. The rearrangement uses TRBV11-2 and TRBJ1-3, with D unresolved. This TCR derives from a female donor with multiple sclerosis, enrolled in a pregnancy study. The sequences come from CD4+ T cells from peripheral blood mononuclear cells, collected before pregnancy. CDR3 residues: CASSFSGNTIYF. The CDR3 nucleotides read TGTGCCAGCAGCTTTAGTGGAAACACCATATATTTT.